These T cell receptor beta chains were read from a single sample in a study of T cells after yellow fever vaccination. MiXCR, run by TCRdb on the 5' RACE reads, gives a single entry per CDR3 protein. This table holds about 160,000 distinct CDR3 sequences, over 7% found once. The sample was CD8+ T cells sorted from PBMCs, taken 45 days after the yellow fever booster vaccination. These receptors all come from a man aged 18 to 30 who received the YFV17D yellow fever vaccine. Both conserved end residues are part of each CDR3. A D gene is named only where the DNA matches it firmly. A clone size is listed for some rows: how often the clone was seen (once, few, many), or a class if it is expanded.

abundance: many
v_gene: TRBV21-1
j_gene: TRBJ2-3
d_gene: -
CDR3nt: TGTGCCAGCAGCAAAGCGGTTAGCGGGGCCACAGATACGCAGTATTTT
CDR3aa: CASSKAVSGATDTQYF

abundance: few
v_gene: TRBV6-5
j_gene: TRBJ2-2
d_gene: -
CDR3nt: TGTGCCAGCAGTTACGTGGTGGCCGGGGAGCTGTTTTTT
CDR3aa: CASSYVVAGELFF

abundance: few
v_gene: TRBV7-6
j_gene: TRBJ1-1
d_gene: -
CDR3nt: TGTGCCAGCAGCTTAGTACAGGGAGGCCCAATGAACACTGAAGCTTTCTTT
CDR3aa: CASSLVQGGPMNTEAFF

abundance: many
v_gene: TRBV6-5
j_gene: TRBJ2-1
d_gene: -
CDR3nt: TGTGCCAGCGGTTCTCGGTGGAATGAGCAGTTCTTC
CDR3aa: CASGSRWNEQFF

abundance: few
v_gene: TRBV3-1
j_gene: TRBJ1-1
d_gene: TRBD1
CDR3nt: TGTGCCAGCAACTCAGGGGGCGGTAGGTCTGAAGCTTTCTTT
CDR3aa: CASNSGGGRSEAFF

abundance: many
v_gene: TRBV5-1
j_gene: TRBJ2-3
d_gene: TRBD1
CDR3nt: TGCGCCAGCCGGGACAGACCCTCCCTGAGCGAAGATACGCAGTATTTT
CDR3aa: CASRDRPSLSEDTQYF

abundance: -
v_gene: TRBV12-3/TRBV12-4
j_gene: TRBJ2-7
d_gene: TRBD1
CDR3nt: TGTGCCAGCAGTGGGGGGACAGGCAGCTCCTACGAGCAGTACTTC
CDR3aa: CASSGGTGSSYEQYF

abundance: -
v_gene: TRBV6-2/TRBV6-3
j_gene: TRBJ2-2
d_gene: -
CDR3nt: TGTGCCAGCAGTTGGGACACCGGCACCGGGGAGCTGTTTTTT
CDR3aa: CASSWDTGTGELFF

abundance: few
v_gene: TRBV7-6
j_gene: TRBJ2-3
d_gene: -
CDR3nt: TGTGCCAGCAGCGCCCCAGCGTCCTCAGATACGCAGTATTTT
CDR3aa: CASSAPASSDTQYF

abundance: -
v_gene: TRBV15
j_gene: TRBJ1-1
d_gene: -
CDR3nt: TGTGCCACCAGCAGACCCATGAACACTGAAGCTTTCTTT
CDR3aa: CATSRPMNTEAFF

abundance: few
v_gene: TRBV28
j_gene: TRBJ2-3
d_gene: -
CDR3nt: TGTGCCAGCAGTGCGGGACCAACAACCCAGGCGGATACGCAGTATTTT
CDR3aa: CASSAGPTTQADTQYF

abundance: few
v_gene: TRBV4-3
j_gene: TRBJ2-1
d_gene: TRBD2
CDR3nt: TGCGCCAGCAGCCAAGTGTGGGCGGGGGAGCTTCAATCCTACAATGAGCAGTTCTTC
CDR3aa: CASSQVWAGELQSYNEQFF

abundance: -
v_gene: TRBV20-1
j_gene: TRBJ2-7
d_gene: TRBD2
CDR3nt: TGCAGTGCTAGTCGGGGGGACGAGCAGTACTTC
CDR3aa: CSASRGDEQYF

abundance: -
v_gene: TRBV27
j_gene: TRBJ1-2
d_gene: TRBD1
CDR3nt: TGTGCCAGCAGTTTATGGGGACAGTTAACTTTGAACTATGGCTACACCTTC
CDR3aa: CASSLWGQLTLNYGYTF

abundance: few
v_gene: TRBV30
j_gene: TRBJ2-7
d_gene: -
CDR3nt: TGTGCCTGGAGTGACCAGGGCTACGAGCAGTACTTC
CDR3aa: CAWSDQGYEQYF

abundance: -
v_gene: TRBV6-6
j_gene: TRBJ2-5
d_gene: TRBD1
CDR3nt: TGTGCCAGCAGCCCTGGGACAGTGGAGCCCCAGTACTTC
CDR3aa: CASSPGTVEPQYF

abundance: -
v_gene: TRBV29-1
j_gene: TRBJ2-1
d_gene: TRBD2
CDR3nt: TGCAGCGGGATACTCGGGACTAGCGGGATATATGAGCAGTTCTTC
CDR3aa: CSGILGTSGIYEQFF

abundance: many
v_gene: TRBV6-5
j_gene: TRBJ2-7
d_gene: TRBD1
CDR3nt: TGTGCCAGCAGTTCCTCCGGGACAGGGGGTTTCTACGAGCAGTACTTC
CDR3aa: CASSSSGTGGFYEQYF

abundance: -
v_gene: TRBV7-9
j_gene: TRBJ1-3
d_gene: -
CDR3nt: TGTGCCAGCAGCCCTCAAGCCTCTGGAAACACCATATATTTT
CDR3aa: CASSPQASGNTIYF

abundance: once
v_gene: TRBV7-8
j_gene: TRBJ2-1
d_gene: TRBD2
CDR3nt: TGTGCCAGCAGCGAATCCGGGACTAGGTTACGAAATGAGCAGTTCTTC
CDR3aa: CASSESGTRLRNEQFF